This TCR beta chain comes out of a study of blood T cell repertoires in COVID-19. The CDR3 is 13 amino acids. With 4 bases removed from V and 4 bases from J, the gap between germline ends came to 11 bases. The germline V gene has CDR1 SGDLS and CDR2 YYNGEE. Per the original methods: Reference gene primer amplification yielded estimated nucleated cell counts. Assay: immunoSEQ multiplex PCR; the TCRdb copy retains only in-frame clones and omits some. The V and J calls and clone size are taken from that table; D and trimming were inferred from the DNA. The table includes approximately 200,000 clones, about three quarters detected once.

V and J are TRBV9 and TRBJ2-5, with D possibly being TRBD2 (6 bases). The sample was peripheral blood. This receptor was identified in an elderly woman with COVID-19, enrolled during active disease. The CDR3 DNA follows: TGTGCCAGCAGCTCAACCGGGGGAGAGACCCAGTACTTC. Its protein product is CASSSTGGETQYF.